This T cell receptor (beta chain) was sequenced in a study of shared clonotypes between healthy human individuals. Overall study: Per donor, three plates held CD4 naive cells, three held CD4 memory, two held CD8 naive and one held CD8 memory.

Overall study results and limits: Sampling included only blood; tissue repertoires likely differ.

A word on this clone: Antigen unknown.

Naive CD8 populations comprised CD45RO-negative cells positively selected for CCR7, excluding terminally differentiated effector memory CD45RA+ cells. Germline assignment: CDR1 MDHEN and CDR2 SYDVKM. The CDR3 totals 12 residues. V gave up 8 bases and J gave up 4 bases, with 9 bases separating them. At deep level, the assay was performed. In replicate PCRs of sorted subsets, approximately 210 ng DNA, some 28,000 T cell genomes, was used. Sequencing was performed with immunoSEQ multiplex PCR; in TCRdb, only in-frame clones are kept and a portion is missing. The sample has 2 million to 2.5 million clones, about 93% seen once.

The sequence was obtained from a man younger than 30 in good health. Some clones in this sample may be carry-over from other donors' samples. The sequenced sample consisted of naive CD8+ T cells from PBMCs. The V call is TRBV28, the J call TRBJ1-5; D unresolved. The CDR3 is CASGRGNQPQHF. The CDR3 coding sequence is TGTGCCAGCGGGCGAGGAAATCAGCCCCAGCATTTT.